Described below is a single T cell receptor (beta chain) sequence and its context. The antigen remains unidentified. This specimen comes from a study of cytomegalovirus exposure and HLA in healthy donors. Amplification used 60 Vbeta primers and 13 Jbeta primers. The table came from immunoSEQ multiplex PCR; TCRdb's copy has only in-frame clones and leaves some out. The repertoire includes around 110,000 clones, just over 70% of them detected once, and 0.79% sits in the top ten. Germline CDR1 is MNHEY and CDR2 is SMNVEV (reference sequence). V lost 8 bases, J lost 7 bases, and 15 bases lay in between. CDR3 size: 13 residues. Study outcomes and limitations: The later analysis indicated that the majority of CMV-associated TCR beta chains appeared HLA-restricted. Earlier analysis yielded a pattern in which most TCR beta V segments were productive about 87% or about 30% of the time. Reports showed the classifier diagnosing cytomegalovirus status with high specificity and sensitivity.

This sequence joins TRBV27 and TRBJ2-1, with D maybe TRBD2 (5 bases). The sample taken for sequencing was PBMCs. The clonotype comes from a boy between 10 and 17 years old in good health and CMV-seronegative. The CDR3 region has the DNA TGTGCCAGCGGCGGGCTACCTAGAAATGAGCAGTTCTTC. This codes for CASGGLPRNEQFF.